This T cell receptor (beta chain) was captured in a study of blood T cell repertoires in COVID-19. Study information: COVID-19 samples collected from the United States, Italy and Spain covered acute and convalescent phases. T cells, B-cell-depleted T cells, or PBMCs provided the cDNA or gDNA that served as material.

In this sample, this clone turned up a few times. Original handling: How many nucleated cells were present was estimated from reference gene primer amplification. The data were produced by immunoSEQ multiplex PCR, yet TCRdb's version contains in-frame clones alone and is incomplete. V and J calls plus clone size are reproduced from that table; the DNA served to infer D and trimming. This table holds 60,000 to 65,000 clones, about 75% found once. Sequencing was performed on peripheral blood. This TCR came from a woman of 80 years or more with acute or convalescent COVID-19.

CDR3 nucleotides: TGTGCCAGTAGTATTACAACCTCTGGAAACACCATATATTTT. Translated: CASSITTSGNTIYF. The chain is built from TRBV19 and TRBJ1-3; D not resolved. Trimming cost V 3 bases and J 0 bases, with 6 bases left between them. Germline V lookup: CDR1 LNHDA, CDR2 SQIVND (reference sequence). This CDR3 is built from 14 residues. Full variable domain (missing parts from reference TRBV19 and TRBJ1-3): DGGITQSPKYLFRKEGQNVTLSCEQNLNHDAMYWYRQDPGQGLRLIYYSQIVNDFQKGDIAEGYSVSREKKESFPLTVTSAQKNPTAFYLCASSITTSGNTIYFGEGSWLTVV.